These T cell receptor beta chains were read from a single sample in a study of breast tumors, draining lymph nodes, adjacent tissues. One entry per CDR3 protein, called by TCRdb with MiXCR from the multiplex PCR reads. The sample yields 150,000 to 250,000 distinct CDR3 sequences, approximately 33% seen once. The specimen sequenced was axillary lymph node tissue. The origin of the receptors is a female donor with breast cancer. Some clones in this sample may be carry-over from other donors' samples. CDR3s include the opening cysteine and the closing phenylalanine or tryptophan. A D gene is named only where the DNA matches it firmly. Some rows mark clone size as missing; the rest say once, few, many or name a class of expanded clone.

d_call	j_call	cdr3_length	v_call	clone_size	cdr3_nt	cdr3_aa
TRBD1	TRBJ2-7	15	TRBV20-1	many	TGCAGTGCTAGAGACCTCGGACAGGGGGCCTACGAGCAGTACTTC	CSARDLGQGAYEQYF
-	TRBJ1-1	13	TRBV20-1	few	TGCAGTGCTAGAGATGGAGGAAGGGCGGGGGCTTTCTTT	CSARDGGRAGAFF
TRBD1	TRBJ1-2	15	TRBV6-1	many	TGTGCCAGCAGTGAATGGTGGGGAGGGGGCGCTGGCTACACCTTC	CASSEWWGGGAGYTF
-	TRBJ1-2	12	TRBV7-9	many	TGTGCCAGCAGCCGCGAAGCCTATGGCTACACCTTC	CASSREAYGYTF
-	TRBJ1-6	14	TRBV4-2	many	TGTGCCAGCAGCCTTGACAGGAATAATTCACCCCTCCACTTT	CASSLDRNNSPLHF
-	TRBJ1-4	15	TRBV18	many	TGTGCCAGCTCACCATCTCAGGACGCCAATGAAAAACTGTTTTTT	CASSPSQDANEKLFF
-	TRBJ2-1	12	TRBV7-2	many	TGTGCCAGCAGCCCCCGACCCAATGAGCAGTTCTTC	CASSPRPNEQFF
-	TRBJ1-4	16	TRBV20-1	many	TGCAGTGCTAGAGATTTTGGCGGCAGGGAAAATGAAAAACTGTTTTTT	CSARDFGGRENEKLFF
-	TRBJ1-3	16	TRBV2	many	TGTGCCAGCAGCGAAAACAGGTGGCCCTCTGGAAACACCATATATTTT	CASSENRWPSGNTIYF
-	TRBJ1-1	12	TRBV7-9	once	TGTGCCAGCGGCCCAGGGGATGGTGAAGCTTTCTTT	CASGPGDGEAFF
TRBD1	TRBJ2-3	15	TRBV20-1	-	TGCAGTGCTAGTAGCAGGGGGCGCGGCACAGATACGCAGTATTTT	CSASSRGRGTDTQYF
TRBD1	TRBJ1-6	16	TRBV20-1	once	TGCAGTGCTTCGGGGGACAGAGGGCGAAGTCATTCACCCCTCCACTTT	CSASGDRGRSHSPLHF
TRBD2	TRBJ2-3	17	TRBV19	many	TGTGCCAGTAGTAAGGGGACTAGCGGAACTTTGAGTAGTACGCAGTATTTT	CASSKGTSGTLSSTQYF
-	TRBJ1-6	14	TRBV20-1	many	TGCAGTGCTAGAGTAGGGGGAAGGGAATCACCCCTCCACTTT	CSARVGGRESPLHF
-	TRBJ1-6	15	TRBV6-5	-	TGTGCCAGCAGTTACTCGATGGGGAAGTGGTCACCCCTCCACTTT	CASSYSMGKWSPLHF
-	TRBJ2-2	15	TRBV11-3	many	TGTGCCAGCAGCCTAGGGGCAGGGGACACCGGGGAGCTGTTTTTT	CASSLGAGDTGELFF
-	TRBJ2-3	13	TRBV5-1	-	TGCGCCAGTTCACAGGGAACAGCAGATGCGCAGTATTTT	CASSQGTADAQYF
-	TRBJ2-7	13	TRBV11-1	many	TGTGCCAGCAGCAAGCCCCAGGGGTTCGAGCAGTACTTC	CASSKPQGFEQYF
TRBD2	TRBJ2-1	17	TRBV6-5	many	TGTGCCAGCAGGCCGAGCGGGACTAGCGGGAGGTACAATGAGCAGTTCTTC	CASRPSGTSGRYNEQFF
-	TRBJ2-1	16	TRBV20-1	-	TGCAGTGCTAGAGATAGGGTAAGTGAGGGGTCCAATGAGCAGTTCTTC	CSARDRVSEGSNEQFF
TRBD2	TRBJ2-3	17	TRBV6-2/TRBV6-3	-	TGTGCCAGCAGTTACCGGACTAGCGGGGGGACCACAGATACGCAGTATTTT	CASSYRTSGGTTDTQYF
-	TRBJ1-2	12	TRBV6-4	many	TGTGCCAGCAGTGACGCAGTCTATGGCTACACCTTC	CASSDAVYGYTF
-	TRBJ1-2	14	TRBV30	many	TGTGCCTGGAATGAGGGTCCAGCTAACTATGGCTACACCTTC	CAWNEGPANYGYTF
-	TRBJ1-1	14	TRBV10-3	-	TGTGCCACCAGCGGTCGAGCAACCTCCACTGAAGCTTTCTTT	CATSGRATSTEAFF
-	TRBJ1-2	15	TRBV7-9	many	TGTGCCAGCAGCTTTAGCCTGGGGGAGGACCATGGCTACCCCTTC	CASSFSLGEDHGYPF
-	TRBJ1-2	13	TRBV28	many	TGTGCCAGCAGATCGGGGGCTAACTATGGCTACACCTTC	CASRSGANYGYTF
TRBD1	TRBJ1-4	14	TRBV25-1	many	TGTGCCAGCAGTATTACCGGGACAGGGGAAAAACTGTTTTTT	CASSITGTGEKLFF
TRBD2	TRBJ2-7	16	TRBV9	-	TGTGCCAGCAGCGTAGAGCCTAGCGGGAGTTCGTACGAGCAGTACTTC	CASSVEPSGSSYEQYF
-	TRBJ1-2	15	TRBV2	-	TGTGCCAACAGTGAACAGTCGGCTGGGGCTATAAGCTGCACCTTC	CANSEQSAGAISCTF
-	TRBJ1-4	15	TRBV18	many	TGTGCCAGCTCACCACGCCTTACGGGGAATGAAAAACTGTTTTTT	CASSPRLTGNEKLFF
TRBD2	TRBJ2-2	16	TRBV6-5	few	TGTGCCAGCAGGGCTCTAGCGGGGCTGTACACCGGGGAGCTGTTTTTT	CASRALAGLYTGELFF
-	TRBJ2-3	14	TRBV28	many	TGTGCCAGCAGTTTCGCGCGGGGTTTGGATACGCAGTATTTT	CASSFARGLDTQYF
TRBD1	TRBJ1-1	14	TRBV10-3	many	TGTGCCATCAGGGGACAGGGGTGGAACACTGAAGCTTTCTTT	CAIRGQGWNTEAFF
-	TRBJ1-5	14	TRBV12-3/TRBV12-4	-	TGTGCCAGCACCGAAAGGGGCGGTGGGGAGACCCAGCATTTT	CASTERGGGETQHF
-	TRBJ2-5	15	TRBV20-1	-	TGCAGTGCTACCCGTAGGCTAGCAGGTGGAGAGACCCAGTACTTC	CSATRRLAGGETQYF
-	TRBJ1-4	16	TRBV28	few	TGTGCCAGCAGTTTACCAGGCCCCGGAACTAATGAAAAACTGTTTTTT	CASSLPGPGTNEKLFF
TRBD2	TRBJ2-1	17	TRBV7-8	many	TGTGCCAGCAGCTTCAAGCGGGGTCGAGCAACACACAATGAGCAGTTCTTC	CASSFKRGRATHNEQFF
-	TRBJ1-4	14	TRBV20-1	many	TGCAGTGCATCAGTCGCAACGGGTGACGAAAAACTGTTTTTT	CSASVATGDEKLFF
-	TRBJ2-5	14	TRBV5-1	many	TGCGCCAGCAGCTATGGCGGAGGGATGGACACCCAGTACTTC	CASSYGGGMDTQYF
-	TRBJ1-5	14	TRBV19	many	TGTGCCAGTAAACTGGACAGAGGGAATCAGCCCCAGCATTTT	CASKLDRGNQPQHF